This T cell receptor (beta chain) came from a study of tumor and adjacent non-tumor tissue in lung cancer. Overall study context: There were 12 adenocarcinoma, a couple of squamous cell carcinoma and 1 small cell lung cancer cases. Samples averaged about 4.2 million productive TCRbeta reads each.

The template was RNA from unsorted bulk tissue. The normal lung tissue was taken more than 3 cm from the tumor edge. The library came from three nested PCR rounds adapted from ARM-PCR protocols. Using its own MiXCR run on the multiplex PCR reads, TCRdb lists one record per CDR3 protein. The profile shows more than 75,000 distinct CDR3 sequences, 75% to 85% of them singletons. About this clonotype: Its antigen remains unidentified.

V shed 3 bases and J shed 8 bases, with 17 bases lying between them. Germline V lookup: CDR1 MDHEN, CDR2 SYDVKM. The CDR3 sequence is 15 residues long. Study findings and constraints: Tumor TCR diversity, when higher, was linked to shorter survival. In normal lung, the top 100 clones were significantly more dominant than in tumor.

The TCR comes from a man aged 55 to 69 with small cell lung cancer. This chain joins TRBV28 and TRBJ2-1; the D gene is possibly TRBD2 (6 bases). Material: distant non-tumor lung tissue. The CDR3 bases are TGTGCCAGCAGTTTCGTGAGGAGGGATTACTATGAGCAGTTCTTC. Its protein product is CASSFVRRDYYEQFF. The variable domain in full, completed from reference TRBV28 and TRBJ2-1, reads DVKVTQSSRYLVKRTGEKVFLECVQDMDHENMFWYRQDPGLGLRLIYFSYDVKMKEKGDIPEGYSVSREKKERFSLILESASTNQTSMYLCASSFVRRDYYEQFFGPGTRLTVL.